A single sample is the source of the 31 T cell receptor beta chains below, sequenced in a study of CD8 T cells in ankylosing spondylitis. Findings of the study overall: For ankylosing spondylitis blood, a TCR beta motif of about eight highly homologous variants appeared characteristic.

No antigen has been assigned to these receptors. TCRdb processed the 5' RACE reads anew with MiXCR; each CDR3 protein has one entry. This table holds fewer than 550,000 distinct CDR3 sequences, less than 6% found once. Sequencing used blood, either unsorted or a sorted T cell fraction (not recorded which). The receptors come from a male donor with ankylosing spondylitis.

This clonotype was detected a few times. CDR3 nucleotide sequence: TGTGCCAGCAGCCCCAAGGGACTAGCCGGCACCGGGGAGCTGTTTTTT. This codes for CASSPKGLAGTGELFF. The chain has TRBV7-3 and TRBJ2-2, with 9 nucleotides matching TRBD2. The length of the CDR3 is 16 residues. Germline V gene lookup returns CDR1 SGHTA and CDR2 FQGTGA. Trimming at V came to 5 bases and at J to 4 bases, leaving 8 bases not matched to a gene.

This clonotype was recorded many times. The V and J genes are TRBV20-1 and TRBJ2-7, with 7 bases aligning to TRBD2. This CDR3 is built from 14 residues. J lost 7 bases, V lost 0 bases, and 9 bases had no gene match. Germline V gives CDR1 DFQATT, CDR2 SNEGSKA (reference sequence). CDR3 coding DNA: TGCAGTGCTAGAGATCTGGGGGGGTTACTAGAGCAGTACTTC. It translates to CSARDLGGLLEQYF.

In this sample, this clonotype turned up many times. The rearrangement joins TRBV20-1 to TRBJ1-1; TRBD1 matches at 10 bases. Germline V gene sequence: CDR1 DFQATT, CDR2 SNEGSKA (reference sequence). V gave up 2 bases and J gave up 4 bases; unmatched junction bases: 4. CDR3 length equals 14 residues. The CDR3 spells CSARPGTGATEAFF. The CDR3 nucleotides are TGCAGTGCTAGACCCGGGACAGGGGCCACTGAAGCTTTCTTT.

J is TRBJ2-5 and V is TRBV7-8; D gene uncertain. The CDR3 consists of 11 residues. V was cut by 4 bases and J by 9 bases, with 9 bases left in between. CDR1 SGHVS and CDR2 FQNEAQ come from the germline V gene. Here the CDR3 reads CASSSAMAQYF. CDR3 in DNA: TGTGCCAGCAGCTCCGCGATGGCCCAGTACTTC.

This clonotype came up many times. This chain links TRBV25-1 with TRBJ2-6; D unresolved. Trimming removed 4 bases from V and 5 bases from J, with 3 bases in between. The length of the CDR3 is 12 residues. Per the germline V gene, CDR1 is MGHDK and CDR2 is SYGVNS. CDR3 region: CASSVRANVLTF. For the CDR3, the DNA is TGTGCCAGCAGTGTGAGGGCCAACGTCCTGACTTTC.

This clonotype occurred many times. The V and J genes are TRBV5-1 and TRBJ2-1, with D perhaps TRBD2 (5 bases). Between the trimmed V and J ends, which lost 2 bases and 6 bases, there was a span of 9 bases. Per germline, CDR1 SGHRS and CDR2 YFSETQ. The CDR3 is made up of 13 amino acids. CDR3 nucleotides: TGCGCCAGCAGCTTAACGGGAATCAATGAGCAGTTCTTC. It is translated as CASSLTGINEQFF.

The chain is built from TRBV20-1 and TRBJ2-3, with TRBD2 as a possible D gene (6 bases). The germline gives CDR1 DFQATT, CDR2 SNEGSKA (reference sequence). CDR3 length: 17 amino acids. Trimming took off 0 bases at V and 0 bases at J, with 16 bases between the two ends. This CDR3 reads CSARDPWGTLSTDTQYF. CDR3 bases: TGCAGTGCTAGAGATCCCTGGGGGACTCTTAGCACAGATACGCAGTATTTT.

This clonotype showed up many times. The CDR3 loop is CSLVGNTEAFF. CDR3 in DNA: TGCAGCCTCGTGGGGAACACTGAAGCTTTCTTT. The rearrangement uses TRBV20-1 and TRBJ1-1; no definite D call. CDR3 length: 11 amino acids. Germline values: CDR1 DFQATT, CDR2 SNEGSKA (reference sequence).

This clonotype was seen at least ten times. The genes are TRBV6-1 and TRBJ1-1; TRBD1 matches 7 bases. Looked up from germline, CDR1 is MNHNS and CDR2 is SASEGT. Germline trimming cut 6 bases from V and 1 base from J; bases unmatched to any gene: 5. The CDR3 consists of 14 residues. The CDR3 region is CASRRGTANTEAFF. The CDR3 DNA is TGTGCCAGCAGGCGGGGGACAGCGAACACTGAAGCTTTCTTT.

In its sample, this clonotype was seen many times. The chain carries TRBV29-1 and TRBJ2-2; D is perhaps TRBD2 (6 bases). The CDR3 consists of 16 residues. Germline assignment: CDR1 SQVTM and CDR2 ANQGSEA. V lost 4 bases to trimming and J lost 4 bases, with 19 bases between them. The DNA of the CDR3 is TGCAGCGTTGCCCCGACTAGTAGTCTGGGCACCGGGGAGCTGTTTTTT. This sequence encodes CSVAPTSSLGTGELFF.

This clonotype was counted ten times or more. This rearrangement joins TRBV10-3 to TRBJ2-7; the D gene is possibly TRBD2 (6 bases). CDR3 length: 15 residues. Trimming took off 8 bases at V and 3 bases at J, with 20 bases between the two ends. Per the germline V gene, CDR1 is ENHRY and CDR2 is SYGVKD. This CDR3 is CAIQAGPGIDYEQYF. CDR3 DNA sequence: TGTGCCATCCAAGCGGGCCCGGGGATCGACTACGAGCAGTACTTC.

As for this clonotype: One junction end disagrees with the germline gene, perhaps due to a read error. The V gene is TRBV28, the J gene TRBJ2-7, with 11 bases fitting TRBD2. The CDR3 totals 16 residues. CDR1 is MDHEN and CDR2 is SYDVKM in the germline V gene. The CDR3 DNA follows: TGTACCAGCAGTTCGCCGGGACTAGCGGACCCCTACGAGCAGTACTTC. This encodes CTSSSPGLADPYEQYF. The complete variable domain, with remaining parts taken from reference TRBV28 and TRBJ2-7, reads DVKVTQSSRYLVKRTGEKVFLECVQDMDHENMFWYRQDPGLGLRLIYFSYDVKMKEKGDIPEGYSVSREKKERFSLILESASTNQTSMYLCTSSSPGLADPYEQYFGPGTRLTVT.

This clonotype has ten or more counts. This chain uses TRBV21-1 with TRBJ2-7; the table assigns TRBD2, which was not confirmed against the DNA. TRBV21-1 is a known pseudogene. CDR3 length: 18 residues. The chain's CDR3 is CASSKAPARARESYEQYF. CDR3 DNA sequence: TGTGCCAGCAGCAAAGCGCCTGCAAGGGCCCGTGAAAGTTACGAGCAGTACTTC.

The chain uses TRBV24-1 and TRBJ2-6; no clear D gene. Germline CDR1 reads KGHDR; CDR2 reads SFDVKD. The CDR3 is made up of 14 amino acids. Trimming pared 1 base from V and 4 bases from J, leaving 4 bases between. CDR3 region: CATSDFRGANVLTF. CDR3 nucleotides: TGTGCCACCAGTGATTTTCGGGGGGCCAACGTCCTGACTTTC.

This clonotype was detected ten times or more. The CDR3 sequence: CASSPARGEETQYF. The DNA for the CDR3 is TGTGCCAGCTCACCAGCTAGGGGGGAAGAGACCCAGTACTTC. The rearrangement uses TRBV18 and TRBJ2-5; D is possibly TRBD1 or TRBD2 (6 bases each). Per germline, CDR1 KGHSH and CDR2 LQKENI. V was cut by 2 bases and J by 3 bases, with 10 bases left in between. The CDR3 length is 14 residues. Variable domain in full (rest from reference TRBV18 and TRBJ2-5): NAGVMQNPRHLVRRRGQEARLRCSPMKGHSHVYWYRQLPEEGLKFMVYLQKENIIDESGMPKERFSAEFPKEGPSILRIQQVVRGDSAAYFCASSPARGEETQYFGPGTRLLVL.

This clonotype was picked up many times. This chain joins TRBV20-1 and TRBJ1-6, with a tentative D call TRBD1 (6 bases). In germline, CDR1 is DFQATT, CDR2 SNEGSKA (reference sequence). V lost 8 bases and J 9 bases, leaving 17 bases between the germline ends. The CDR3 runs 13 residues. The CDR3 sequence is CSFVQGLGSPLHF. As DNA, the CDR3 is TGCAGTTTCGTACAGGGTCTTGGTTCACCCCTCCACTTT.

This clonotype was recorded at least ten times. The chain is built from TRBV20-1 and TRBJ2-5; D perhaps matches TRBD2 (7 bases). V gave up 4 bases and J gave up 5 bases, with 14 bases separating them. Germline V gives CDR1 DFQATT, CDR2 SNEGSKA (reference sequence). CDR3 size: 13 residues. The CDR3 region has the DNA TGCAGTGCTAACGGGGGGCGAGGGGAGACCCAGTACTTC. The encoded protein is CSANGGRGETQYF.

The V gene is TRBV6-1, the J gene TRBJ2-7, with 14 positions matching TRBD2. V was pared by 8 bases and J by 4 bases, with 10 bases of the junction left unmatched. The germline V gene has CDR1 MNHNS and CDR2 SASEGT. The CDR3 spans 16 residues. Here the CDR3 DNA reads TGTGCCAGCGGCCCGACTAGCGGGAGGGCCAGGTACGAGCAGTACTTC. This gives the protein CASGPTSGRARYEQYF.

The CDR3 protein is CATGTPTQGDSGANVLTF. DNA of the CDR3: TGTGCCACCGGGACTCCTACCCAAGGGGACTCTGGGGCCAACGTCCTGACTTTC. This chain uses TRBV11-1 with TRBJ2-6, with D perhaps matching TRBD2 (6 bases). Germline CDR1 is SGHAT and CDR2 is FQDESV (reference sequence). The V end was cut by 10 bases, the J end by 0 bases, with 22 bases between. The CDR3 runs 18 residues.

This clonotype was seen at least ten times. V is TRBV6-1 and J is TRBJ1-2, with a possible D match to TRBD1 (5 bases). The CDR3 runs to 18 residues. The germline CDR1 and CDR2 sequences are MNHNS and SASEGT. The ends were cut back, 4 bases at V and 5 bases at J, with 26 bases in the middle. DNA of the CDR3: TGTGCCAGCAGTGCCAGGGATCCGCGCCCCCGCAGAATGTATGGCTACACCTTC. It encodes CASSARDPRPRRMYGYTF.

Regarding this clonotype: This sequence may be a read error, since a much larger clone differs from it by one base. V is TRBV7-9 and J is TRBJ1-1; no reliable D call. There are 12 residues in the CDR3. The germline CDR1 and CDR2 sequences are SEHNR and FQNEAQ (reference sequence). The CDR3 sequence is CTSSLEGAEAFF. In DNA, the CDR3 is TGTACCAGCAGCTTAGAAGGCGCTGAAGCTTTCTTT.

This chain uses TRBV20-1 with TRBJ2-7; D possibly corresponds to TRBD2 (5 bases). The V end lost 1 base, the J end lost 0 bases, and 13 bases lay between the germline ends. The CDR3 sequence is 15 residues long. From germline, CDR1 is DFQATT and CDR2 SNEGSKA (reference sequence). The CDR3 here is CSARAGLASSYEQYF. The CDR3 nucleotides read TGCAGTGCTAGAGCCGGACTGGCCAGCTCCTACGAGCAGTACTTC.

This clonotype was recorded at least ten times. V is TRBV24-1 and J is TRBJ2-1; D unclear. This CDR3 is built from 13 residues. Germline V gene data show CDR1 as KGHDR and CDR2 as SFDVKD. V was cut by 6 bases and J by 5 bases, with 10 bases left in between. This CDR3 reads CATSRRTNNEQFF. In DNA, the CDR3 is TGTGCCACCAGTCGACGGACCAACAATGAGCAGTTCTTC.

This clonotype was found many times. The chain joins TRBV20-1 to TRBJ2-5; 9 positions agree with TRBD1. CDR3 length: 15 residues. Germline assignment: CDR1 DFQATT and CDR2 SNEGSKA (reference sequence). Losses at the gene ends were 6 bases for V and 1 base for J; bases not matched to a gene: 9. The CDR3 region has the DNA TGCAGTGCAAAGGGGGTGGACAGGGGCCAAGAGACCCAGTACTTC. Translating it yields CSAKGVDRGQETQYF.

CDR3 in amino acids: CASSLPTGQGALVAGELFF. CDR3 coding DNA: TGCGCCAGCAGCTTGCCCACGGGACAGGGGGCGTTGGTTGCCGGGGAGCTGTTTTTT. The chain employs TRBV5-1 and TRBJ2-2, with TRBD1 identical over 12 bases. The V and J ends lost 1 base and 6 bases, in that order; junction bases with no gene match: 13. This CDR3 contains 19 residues. Germline V gene lookup returns CDR1 SGHRS and CDR2 YFSETQ. Full variable domain (missing parts from reference TRBV5-1 and TRBJ2-2): KAGVTQTPRYLIKTRGQQVTLSCSPISGHRSVSWYQQTPGQGLQFLFEYFSETQRNKGNFPGRFSGRQFSNSRSEMNVSTLELGDSALYLCASSLPTGQGALVAGELFFGEGSRLTVL.

This clonotype has ten or more counts. The chain joins TRBV27 to TRBJ1-3; no clear D gene. V lost 0 bases, J lost 9 bases, and 9 bases lay in between. CDR3 length: 13 residues. Germline V gene lookup returns CDR1 MNHEY and CDR2 SMNVEV (reference sequence). As DNA, the CDR3 is TGTGCCAGCAGTTTATCCCCCGGTAGCACCATATATTTT. Its translation: CASSLSPGSTIYF.

This clonotype was counted at least ten times. The rearrangement joins TRBV7-9 to TRBJ2-7; D is perhaps TRBD1 (6 bases). V gave up 1 base and J gave up 3 bases, with 13 bases separating them. The germline V gene encodes CDR1 SEHNR and CDR2 FQNEAQ (reference sequence). This CDR3 has 15 residues. This CDR3 is CASSLGQGTNYEQYF. The DNA of the CDR3 is TGTGCCAGCAGCTTAGGTCAGGGGACAAACTACGAGCAGTACTTC. The full variable domain, rest sourced from reference TRBV7-9 and TRBJ2-7, is DTGVSQNPRHKITKRGQNVTFRCDPISEHNRLYWYRQTLGQGPEFLTYFQNEAQLEKSRLLSDRFSAERPKGSFSTLEIQRTEQGDSAMYLCASSLGQGTNYEQYFGPGTRLTVT.

This chain joins TRBV9 and TRBJ2-7, with D tentatively TRBD1 or TRBD2 (5 bases each). CDR3 size: 17 residues. Germline V lookup: CDR1 SGDLS, CDR2 YYNGEE. V dropped 3 bases and J dropped 5 bases, with 24 bases sitting between them. The CDR3 nucleotides are TGTGCCAGCAGCGCGAAGAATGGTGTGACAGTGGAGGACGAGCAGTACTTC. The encoded protein is CASSAKNGVTVEDEQYF.

This clonotype was recorded many times. The V gene is TRBV20-1, the J gene TRBJ2-3, with D tentatively TRBD2 (7 bases). V lost 6 bases, J lost 2 bases, and 15 bases lay in between. The CDR3 is 14 residues long. Germline V lookup: CDR1 DFQATT, CDR2 SNEGSKA (reference sequence). The CDR3 DNA is TGCAGTGCCCATACGGGGGGCGACACAGATACGCAGTATTTT. Its protein product is CSAHTGGDTDTQYF.

This clonotype was seen repeatedly, ten times or more. The gene calls are TRBV5-1 and TRBJ2-2; TRBD1 agrees at 7 bases. This CDR3 comprises 15 residues. V was clipped by 7 bases and J by 2 bases; unmatched bases: 8. Germline V gene lookup returns CDR1 SGHRS and CDR2 YFSETQ. This chain's CDR3 is CASGPGTVNTGELFF. The CDR3 DNA reads TGCGCCAGCGGTCCCGGGACAGTTAACACCGGGGAGCTGTTTTTT. The whole variable domain, filled in from reference TRBV5-1 and TRBJ2-2, reads KAGVTQTPRYLIKTRGQQVTLSCSPISGHRSVSWYQQTPGQGLQFLFEYFSETQRNKGNFPGRFSGRQFSNSRSEMNVSTLELGDSALYLCASGPGTVNTGELFFGEGSRLTVL.

This clonotype occurred many times. The J gene is TRBJ2-3, the V gene TRBV20-1; tentative D call: TRBD2 (5 bases). The V and J ends lost 6 bases and 8 bases respectively, with 15 bases between them. Germline V gene lookup returns CDR1 DFQATT and CDR2 SNEGSKA (reference sequence). The CDR3 runs 12 residues. CDR3 amino acids: CSARAGMLTQYF. In DNA, the CDR3 is TGCAGTGCGAGGGCTGGAATGCTTACGCAGTATTTT.